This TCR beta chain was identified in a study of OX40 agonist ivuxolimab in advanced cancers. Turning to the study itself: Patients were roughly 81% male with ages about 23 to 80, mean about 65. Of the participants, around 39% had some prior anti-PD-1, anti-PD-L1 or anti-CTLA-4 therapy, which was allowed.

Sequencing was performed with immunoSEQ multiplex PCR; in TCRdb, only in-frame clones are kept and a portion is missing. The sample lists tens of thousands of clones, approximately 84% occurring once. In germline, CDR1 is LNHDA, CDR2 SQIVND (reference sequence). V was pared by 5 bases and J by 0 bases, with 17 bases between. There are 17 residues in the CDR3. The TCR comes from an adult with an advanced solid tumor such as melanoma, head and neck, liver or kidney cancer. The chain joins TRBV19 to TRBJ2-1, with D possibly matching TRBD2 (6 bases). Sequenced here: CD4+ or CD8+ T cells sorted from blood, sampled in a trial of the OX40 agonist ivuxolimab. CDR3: CASSHQFRGSSYNEQFF. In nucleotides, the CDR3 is TGTGCCAGTAGTCACCAGTTTCGGGGGAGCTCCTACAATGAGCAGTTCTTC.